These 10 T cell receptor beta chains share one sample of origin, sequenced in a study of blood T cell repertoires in COVID-19. This table comes from immunoSEQ multiplex PCR, and its TCRdb copy is limited to in-frame clones, with some not included. The sample records about 240,000 clones, more than 75% being singletons. The material sequenced was peripheral blood. These receptors originate from a man aged 80 or over with acute or convalescent COVID-19.

V gene TRBV10-3 combines with J gene TRBJ2-3, with D maybe TRBD1 (5 bases). The CDR3 runs 18 residues. V was clipped by 0 bases and J by 3 bases, with 19 bases between them. Per the germline V gene, CDR1 is ENHRY and CDR2 is SYGVKD. The CDR3 DNA reads TGTGCCATCAGTGAGTCCTCCGTGACAGCCTTTGGGACAGATACGCAGTATTTT. Residues: CAISESSVTAFGTDTQYF.

The J gene is TRBJ1-2, the V gene TRBV18, with 8 bases lining up with TRBD1. Trimming took 3 bases from V and 4 from J; bases not matched to a gene: 10. The CDR3 loop spans 16 amino acids. The germline gives CDR1 KGHSH, CDR2 LQKENI. The CDR3 nucleotides read TGTGCCAGCTCACCCGGGGGGACCGGGACAGGCTATGGCTACACCTTC. Protein sequence: CASSPGGTGTGYGYTF.

J is TRBJ1-2 and V is TRBV28; D unresolved. The CDR3 consists of 13 residues. The ends were cut back, 8 bases at V and 2 bases at J, with 12 bases in the middle. Looked up from germline, CDR1 is MDHEN and CDR2 is SYDVKM. CDR3 in amino acids: CASGRVNNYGYTF. As DNA, the CDR3 is TGTGCCAGCGGGCGGGTTAACAACTATGGCTACACCTTC.

V and J are TRBV10-3 and TRBJ2-2, with 8 bases fitting TRBD2. CDR3 length equals 15 residues. In germline, CDR1 is ENHRY, CDR2 SYGVKD. Trimming took 6 bases from V and 1 from J; bases not matched to a gene: 4. CDR3 nucleotides: TGTGCCATCAGCGCCGGGGGGGTGAACACCGGGGAGCTGTTTTTT. Translation gives CAISAGGVNTGELFF.

The chain combines TRBV13 with TRBJ2-7; D remains unclear. CDR3 size: 13 residues. Germline CDR1 reads PRHDT; CDR2 reads FYEKMQ (reference sequence). Between the trimmed V and J ends, which lost 1 base and 6 bases, there was a span of 10 bases. The CDR3 is CASSLVSVREQYF. Here the CDR3 DNA reads TGTGCCAGCAGCTTAGTTTCGGTACGCGAGCAGTACTTC.

V usage is TRBV5-1 and J usage is TRBJ1-2; D not certain. CDR3 length equals 14 residues. The germline CDR1 and CDR2 sequences are SGHRS and YFSETQ. V was trimmed by 0 bases and J by 4 bases, leaving 10 bases between them. CDR3 sequence: CASSLGFEGYGYTF. In nucleotides, the CDR3 is TGCGCCAGCAGCTTGGGTTTTGAGGGCTATGGCTACACCTTC.

The chain couples TRBV12-3 or TRBV12-4 to TRBJ1-5; D uncertain. Trimming removed 5 bases from V and 6 bases from J, with 8 bases in between. This CDR3 contains 12 residues. The CDR3 DNA is TGTGCCAGCAGTCCCAGTCGTCAGCCCCAGCATTTT. Amino acids: CASSPSRQPQHF.

Notes on this clone: In the same sample, other DNA sequences code for this CDR3. This chain joins TRBV29-1 and TRBJ2-2; perhaps TRBD1 as D (6 bases). This CDR3 contains 12 residues. V lost 3 bases and J 5 bases, leaving 7 bases between the germline ends. CDR1 is SQVTM and CDR2 is ANQGSEA in the germline V gene. The CDR3 spells CSVDRGTGELFF. Written as DNA, the CDR3 is TGCAGCGTTGATAGGGGGACCGGGGAGCTGTTTTTT.

The chain carries TRBV28 and TRBJ1-1; D remains ambiguous. Trimming took off 7 bases at V and 0 bases at J, with 15 bases between the two ends. CDR3 size: 15 residues. Germline CDR1 reads MDHEN; CDR2 reads SYDVKM. This chain's CDR3 is CASTQRPAMNTEAFF. The CDR3 DNA reads TGTGCCAGCACCCAGAGGCCAGCTATGAACACTGAAGCTTTCTTT.

J is TRBJ2-7 and V is TRBV5-5; tentatively, D is TRBD2 (6 bases). This CDR3 has 15 amino acids. Between the trimmed V and J ends, which lost 4 bases and 2 bases, there was a span of 16 bases. Germline CDR1 and CDR2: SGHKS and YYEKEE (reference sequence). The CDR3 loop reads CASSLPGGAAYEQYF. Written as DNA, the CDR3 is TGTGCCAGCAGCCTCCCAGGCGGGGCGGCCTACGAGCAGTACTTC.